The 20 T cell receptor beta chains below all came from one sample that was sequenced in a study of spatial heterogeneity in lung cancer. The study's findings and limits: The study found that expanded intratumoral alpha and beta TCR counts tracked tumor mutation counts.

No antigen has been identified for these receptors. TCRdb itself ran the 5' RACE reads through MiXCR, one entry per CDR3 protein. The profile covers 1,500 to 2,000 distinct CDR3 sequences, with 5% to 7% appearing a single time and approximately 20% taken by the ten largest. Time point indicated: sample taken at primary tumor resection. Source: lung tumor tissue, taken at surgery. The receptor set was obtained from a male donor with early-stage non-small cell lung cancer.

In its sample, this clonotype is medium-sized. This chain joins TRBV7-3 and TRBJ1-1; unclear D gene. The CDR3 consists of 13 residues. Germline CDR1 and CDR2: SGHTA and FQGTGA. V lost 1 base to trimming and J lost 11 bases, with 14 bases between them. Here the CDR3 reads CASSLMGQGFAFF. The CDR3 nucleotides are TGTGCCAGCAGCTTAATGGGTCAAGGGTTCGCTTTCTTT.

This clonotype counts as medium-sized. The gene calls are TRBV28 and TRBJ2-7; TRBD2 might be the D (5 bases). Germline assignment: CDR1 MDHEN and CDR2 SYDVKM. The CDR3 has 15 residues. Trimming removed 6 bases at V and 4 bases at J, with 19 bases between. Here the CDR3 DNA reads TGTGCCAGCAGGCCGTCGGGCCGCCGAGGGTACGAGCAGTACTTC. Protein: CASRPSGRRGYEQYF. Full variable domain (outside the CDR3, taken from reference TRBV28 and TRBJ2-7): DVKVTQSSRYLVKRTGEKVFLECVQDMDHENMFWYRQDPGLGLRLIYFSYDVKMKEKGDIPEGYSVSREKKERFSLILESASTNQTSMYLCASRPSGRRGYEQYFGPGTRLTVT.

This clonotype is termed medium-sized. The chain uses TRBV11-2 and TRBJ2-7, with D unclear. CDR3 length: 14 amino acids. Germline V lookup: CDR1 SGHAT, CDR2 FQNNGV. Trimming shortened V by 1 base and J by 2 bases, and 9 bases separated the two germline ends. In DNA form, the CDR3 reads TGTGCCAGCAGCTTAGGTGACACCACCTACGAGCAGTACTTC. Encoded protein: CASSLGDTTYEQYF.

By sample fraction, this clonotype is medium-sized (0.01 to 0.1%). This sequence joins TRBV20-1 and TRBJ2-6; D is perhaps TRBD1 or TRBD2 (5 bases each). CDR3 size: 18 residues. Looked up from germline, CDR1 is DFQATT and CDR2 is SNEGSKA (reference sequence). The V end lost 6 bases, the J end lost 0 bases, and 21 bases lay between the germline ends. In nucleotides, the CDR3 is TGCAGTGCCAAGCGAGGGGATCGAATAAACTCTGGGGCCAACGTCCTGACTTTC. Translated: CSAKRGDRINSGANVLTF.

This clonotype ranks as medium-sized. The J gene is TRBJ1-1, the V gene TRBV20-1, with D uncertain. This CDR3 comprises 13 residues. CDR1 DFQATT and CDR2 SNEGSKA come from the germline V gene (reference sequence). The germline V and J ends were trimmed by 3 bases and 4 bases, with 12 bases remaining between them. The CDR3 loop is CSASKFGLTEAFF. CDR3 bases: TGCAGTGCTAGTAAATTCGGGCTCACTGAAGCTTTCTTT.

This clonotype was seen a handful of times. V is TRBV6-1 and J is TRBJ2-2; D tentatively reads TRBD1 or TRBD2 (5 bases each). The ends were cut back, 9 bases at V and 6 bases at J, with 23 bases in the middle. The germline V gene encodes CDR1 MNHNS and CDR2 SASEGT. The length of the CDR3 is 16 residues. The CDR3 here is CASRPRGLRVPGELFF. DNA for the CDR3: TGTGCCAGTCGACCTCGGGGCCTGAGGGTACCCGGGGAGCTGTTTTTT.

By share, this clonotype counts as medium-sized (0.01 to 0.1%). V and J are TRBV20-1 and TRBJ2-3, with TRBD1 matching 9 bases. V lost 6 bases to trimming and J lost 5 bases; unmatched junction nucleotides: 9. CDR1 and CDR2 (germline): DFQATT, SNEGSKA (reference sequence). The CDR3 spans 14 residues. DNA of the CDR3: TGCAGTGCCCGACCGGGACAGGGAGGAGATACGCAGTATTTT. Translation: CSARPGQGGDTQYF.

Ten or more counts support this clonotype. The chain combines TRBV29-1 with TRBJ1-2, with D uncertain. CDR1 and CDR2 from the germline V gene are SQVTM and ANQGSEA. Trimming pared 2 bases from V and 7 bases from J, leaving 11 bases between. The CDR3 runs 12 residues. CDR3 loop: CSVESLRSGYTF. The CDR3 nucleotides are TGCAGCGTTGAATCCTTGAGGAGTGGCTACACCTTC.

This clonotype is medium-sized (0.01 to 0.1%) in the sample. The chain uses TRBV3-2 and TRBJ2-7; the table gives TRBD2 as D, unverified against the DNA. TRBV3-2 is a pseudogene segment. The CDR3 contains 16 residues. CDR3 in DNA: TGTGCCAGCAGCCAAGGAGGCGGGGGGGCCGGGTACGAGCAGTACTTC. Its protein product is CASSQGGGGAGYEQYF.

By sample fraction, this clonotype is medium-sized (0.01 to 0.1%). The chain uses TRBV19 and TRBJ2-5; D may correspond to TRBD1 or TRBD2 (5 bases each). The germline V gene has CDR1 LNHDA and CDR2 SQIVND (reference sequence). The CDR3 runs 15 residues. V lost 3 bases and J lost 0, with 11 bases in between. Written as DNA, the CDR3 is TGTGCCAGTAGTATCCCCGGGGCGAACCAAGAGACCCAGTACTTC. Its translation: CASSIPGANQETQYF. The whole variable domain, filled in from reference TRBV19 and TRBJ2-5, reads DGGITQSPKYLFRKEGQNVTLSCEQNLNHDAMYWYRQDPGQGLRLIYYSQIVNDFQKGDIAEGYSVSREKKESFPLTVTSAQKNPTAFYLCASSIPGANQETQYFGPGTRLLVL.

By share, this clonotype counts as medium-sized. V gene TRBV5-4 combines with J gene TRBJ1-2, with D unclear. CDR1 is SGHNT and CDR2 is YYREEE in the germline V gene (reference sequence). Trimming took 0 bases from V and 7 from J, leaving 10 bases between them. The CDR3 is 13 residues long. CDR3: CASSLDQKAGYTF. CDR3 DNA: TGTGCCAGCAGCTTGGATCAGAAGGCTGGCTACACCTTC.

This clonotype is classed as large (0.1 to 1%). V and J are TRBV6-2 or TRBV6-3 and TRBJ2-7; 8 bases are shared with TRBD2. Germline V gene data show CDR1 as MNHEY and CDR2 as SVGEGT. This CDR3 is 13 amino acids long. The junction had 7 bases not matched to a gene; V was cut back by 8 bases and J by 4 bases. CDR3 region: CASGGLDGYEQYF. The CDR3 coding sequence is TGTGCCAGCGGGGGACTAGACGGATACGAGCAGTACTTC.

By share, this clonotype ranks as medium-sized. V is TRBV5-4 and J is TRBJ2-5; D unclear. CDR3 length: 13 residues. The ends were cut back, 6 bases at V and 4 bases at J, with 13 bases in the middle. Germline V gene sequence: CDR1 SGHNT, CDR2 YYREEE (reference sequence). CDR3 in DNA: TGTGCCAGCAAACCCGGCGCGATAGAGACCCAGTACTTC. It encodes CASKPGAIETQYF.

By share, this clonotype counts as medium-sized. Sequence at one end of the junction differs from germline and may be a read error. Here the CDR3 DNA reads TGTGCCAGCAGCTCAGCAGGGGGCGTCCTTACCTCCTTC. Its translation is CASSSAGGVLTSF. The chain links TRBV7-9 to TRBJ1-2; the match to TRBD1 covers 8 bases. Germline V gene lookup returns CDR1 SEHNR and CDR2 FQNEAQ (reference sequence). The CDR3 totals 13 residues.

By share of the sample, this clonotype is medium-sized (0.01 to 0.1%). The chain uses TRBV4-3 and TRBJ1-2, with D possibly being TRBD1 (6 bases). The CDR3 is 16 amino acids. With 2 bases removed from V and 6 bases from J, the gap between germline ends came to 19 bases. The germline V gene has CDR1 LGHNA and CDR2 YSLEER. CDR3 amino acids: CASSQSGTGGTNGYTF. CDR3 DNA sequence: TGCGCCAGCAGCCAAAGCGGGACTGGGGGCACTAATGGCTACACCTTC.

This clonotype has ten or more counts. Given a much more abundant clone one base away, this may be a read error. CDR3 amino acids: CATSREAGSGANVPTF. In DNA form, the CDR3 reads TGTGCCACCAGCAGAGAGGCTGGTTCTGGGGCCAACGTCCCGACTTTC. The chain carries TRBV15 and TRBJ2-6, with a weak D call TRBD1 (5 bases). CDR1 LNHNV and CDR2 YYDKDF come from the germline V gene (reference sequence). This CDR3 region has 16 residues.

This clonotype was counted only a few times. This chain connects TRBV6-1 to TRBJ2-2; D tentatively fits TRBD1 or TRBD2 (5 bases each). Germline values: CDR1 MNHNS, CDR2 SASEGT. Trimming left V 8 bases short and J 1 base short, with 17 bases between. The CDR3 loop spans 16 amino acids. This chain's CDR3 is CASVKAGTQNTGELFF. CDR3 sequence (DNA): TGTGCCAGCGTAAAAGCAGGGACGCAGAACACCGGGGAGCTGTTTTTT.

By share of the sample, this clonotype is medium-sized. CDR3 in DNA: TGTGCCAGCAGTGCCCAACTCTCTGGGGCCAACGTCCTGACTTTC. Translating gives CASSAQLSGANVLTF. The chain links TRBV2 to TRBJ2-6; D unclear. There are 15 residues in the CDR3. V lost 4 bases and J lost 0, with 7 bases in between. Germline V gives CDR1 SNHLY, CDR2 FYNNEI. Together with reference TRBV2 and TRBJ2-6, the CDR3 gives the full variable domain: EPEVTQTPSHQVTQMGQEVILRCVPISNHLYFYWYRQILGQKVEFLVSFYNNEISEKSEIFDDQFSVERPDGSNFTLKIRSTKLEDSAMYFCASSAQLSGANVLTFGAGSRLTVL.

This clonotype was counted at least ten times. The chain couples TRBV24-1 to TRBJ2-2; the D gene is possibly TRBD1 (6 bases). V lost 4 bases to trimming and J lost 0 bases, with 11 bases between them. There are 16 residues in the CDR3. Per the germline V gene, CDR1 is KGHDR and CDR2 is SFDVKD. CDR3 protein: CATSEAGTPNTGELFF. The CDR3 nucleotides are TGTGCCACCAGTGAAGCCGGGACACCGAACACCGGGGAGCTGTTTTTT.

This clonotype showed up just a few times. The rearrangement joins TRBV2 to TRBJ1-6, with 10 bases lining up with TRBD1. The CDR3 spans 14 residues. The V gene end was trimmed by 5 bases and the J gene end by 10 bases; junction bases not matched to a gene: 5. Germline V gene lookup returns CDR1 SNHLY and CDR2 FYNNEI. CDR3 in amino acids: CASSTGQGGSPLHF. CDR3 in DNA: TGTGCCAGCAGTACTGGACAGGGGGGGTCACCCCTCCACTTT.